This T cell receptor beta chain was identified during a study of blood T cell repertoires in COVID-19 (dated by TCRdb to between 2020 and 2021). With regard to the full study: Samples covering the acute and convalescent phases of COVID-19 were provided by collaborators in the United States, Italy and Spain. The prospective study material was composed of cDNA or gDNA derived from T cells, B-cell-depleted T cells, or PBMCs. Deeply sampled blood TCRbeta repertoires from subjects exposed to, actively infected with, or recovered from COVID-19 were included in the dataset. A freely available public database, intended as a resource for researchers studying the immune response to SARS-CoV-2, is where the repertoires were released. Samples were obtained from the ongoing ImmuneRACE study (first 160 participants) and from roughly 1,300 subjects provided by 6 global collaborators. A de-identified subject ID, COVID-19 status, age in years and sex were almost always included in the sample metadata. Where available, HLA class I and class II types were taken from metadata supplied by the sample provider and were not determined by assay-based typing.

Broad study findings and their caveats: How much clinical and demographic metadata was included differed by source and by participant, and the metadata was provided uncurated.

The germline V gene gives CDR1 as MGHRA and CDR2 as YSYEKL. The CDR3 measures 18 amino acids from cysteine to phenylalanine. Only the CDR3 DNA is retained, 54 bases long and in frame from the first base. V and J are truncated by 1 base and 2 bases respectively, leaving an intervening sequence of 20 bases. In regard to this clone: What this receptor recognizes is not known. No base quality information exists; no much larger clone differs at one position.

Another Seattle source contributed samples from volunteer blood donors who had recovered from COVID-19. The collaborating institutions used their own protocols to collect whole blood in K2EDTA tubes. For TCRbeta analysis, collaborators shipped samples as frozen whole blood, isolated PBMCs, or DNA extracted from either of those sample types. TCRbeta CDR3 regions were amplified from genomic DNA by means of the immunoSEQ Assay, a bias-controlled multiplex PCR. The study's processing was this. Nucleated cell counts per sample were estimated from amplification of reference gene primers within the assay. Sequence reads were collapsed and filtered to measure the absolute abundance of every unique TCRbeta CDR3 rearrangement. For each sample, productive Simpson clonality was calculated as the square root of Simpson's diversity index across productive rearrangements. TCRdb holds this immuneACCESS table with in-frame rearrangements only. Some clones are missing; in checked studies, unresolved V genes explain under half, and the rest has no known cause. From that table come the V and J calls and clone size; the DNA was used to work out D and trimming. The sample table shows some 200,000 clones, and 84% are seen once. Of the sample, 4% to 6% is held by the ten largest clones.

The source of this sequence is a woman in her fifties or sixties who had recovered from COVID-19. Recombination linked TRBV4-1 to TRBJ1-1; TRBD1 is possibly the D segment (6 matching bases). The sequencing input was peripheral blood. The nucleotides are TGCGCCAGCAGCCAAGCTTGGGGTCGGGGGGGCCCTAACACTGAAGCTTTCTTT. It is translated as CASSQAWGRGGPNTEAFF.